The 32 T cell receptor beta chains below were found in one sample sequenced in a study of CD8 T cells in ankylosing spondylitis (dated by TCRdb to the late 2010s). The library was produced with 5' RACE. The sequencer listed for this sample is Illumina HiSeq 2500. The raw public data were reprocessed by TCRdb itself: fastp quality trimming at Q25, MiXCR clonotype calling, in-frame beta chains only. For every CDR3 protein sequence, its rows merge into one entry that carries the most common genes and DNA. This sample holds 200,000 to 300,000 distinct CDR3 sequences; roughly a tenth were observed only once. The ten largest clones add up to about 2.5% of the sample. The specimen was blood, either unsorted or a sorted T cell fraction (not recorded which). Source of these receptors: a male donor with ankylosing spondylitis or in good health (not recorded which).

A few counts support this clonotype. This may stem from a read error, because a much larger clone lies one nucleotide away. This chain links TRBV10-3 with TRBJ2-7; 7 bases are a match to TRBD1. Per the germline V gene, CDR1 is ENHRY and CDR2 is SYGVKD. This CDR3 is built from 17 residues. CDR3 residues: CTISEPATGKVSYEQYF. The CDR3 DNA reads TGTACCATCAGTGAACCGGCGACAGGGAAGGTGTCCTACGAGCAGTACTTC.

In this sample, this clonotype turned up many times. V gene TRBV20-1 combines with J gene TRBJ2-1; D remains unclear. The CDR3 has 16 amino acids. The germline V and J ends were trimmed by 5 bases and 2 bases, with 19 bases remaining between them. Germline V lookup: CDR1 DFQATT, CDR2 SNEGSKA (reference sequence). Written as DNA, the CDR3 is TGCAGTGCTCCCGCCTCTGCTCCCGGGCCCTACAATGAGCAGTTCTTC. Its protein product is CSAPASAPGPYNEQFF.

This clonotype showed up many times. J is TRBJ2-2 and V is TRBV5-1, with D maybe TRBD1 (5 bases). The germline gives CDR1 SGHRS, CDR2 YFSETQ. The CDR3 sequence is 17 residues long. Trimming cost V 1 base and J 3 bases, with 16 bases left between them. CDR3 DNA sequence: TGCGCCAGCAGCTTGTCAAGGGGCAGGGATTACACCGGGGAGCTGTTTTTT. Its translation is CASSLSRGRDYTGELFF.

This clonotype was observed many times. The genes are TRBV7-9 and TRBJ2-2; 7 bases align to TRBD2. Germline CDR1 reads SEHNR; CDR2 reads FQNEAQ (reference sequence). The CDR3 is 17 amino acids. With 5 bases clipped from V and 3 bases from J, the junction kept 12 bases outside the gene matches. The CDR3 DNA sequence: TGTGCCAGCAGCCCTCTGCCCAAGCGGGATTACACCGGGGAGCTGTTTTTT. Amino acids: CASSPLPKRDYTGELFF.

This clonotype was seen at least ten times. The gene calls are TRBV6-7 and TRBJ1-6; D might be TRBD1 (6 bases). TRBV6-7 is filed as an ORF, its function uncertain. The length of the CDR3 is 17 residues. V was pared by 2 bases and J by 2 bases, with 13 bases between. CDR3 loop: CASSYKGQGTYNSPLHF. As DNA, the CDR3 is TGTGCCAGCAGTTACAAGGGGCAGGGGACCTATAATTCACCCCTCCACTTT.

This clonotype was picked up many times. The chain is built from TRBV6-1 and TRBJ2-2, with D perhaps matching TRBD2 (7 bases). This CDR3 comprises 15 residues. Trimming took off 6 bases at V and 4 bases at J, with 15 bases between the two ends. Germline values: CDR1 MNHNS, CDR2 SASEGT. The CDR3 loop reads CASSPVGGATGELFF. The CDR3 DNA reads TGTGCCAGCAGCCCGGTAGGGGGGGCCACCGGGGAGCTGTTTTTT.

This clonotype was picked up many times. CDR3: CASSPAKTSSYNEQFF. The CDR3 nucleotides read TGTGCCAGCAGCCCGGCAAAGACAAGCTCCTACAATGAGCAGTTCTTC. This chain uses TRBV25-1 with TRBJ2-1, with D unclear. The germline V gene encodes CDR1 MGHDK and CDR2 SYGVNS. V lost 6 bases and J lost 0, with 15 bases in between. The CDR3 sequence is 16 residues long.

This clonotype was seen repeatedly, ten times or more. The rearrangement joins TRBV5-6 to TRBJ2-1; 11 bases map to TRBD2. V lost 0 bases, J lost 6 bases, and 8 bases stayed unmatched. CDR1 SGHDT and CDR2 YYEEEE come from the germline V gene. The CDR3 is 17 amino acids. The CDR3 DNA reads TGTGCCAGCAGCTTGGTACTAGCGGGGGCCGTAGTCAATGAGCAGTTCTTC. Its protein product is CASSLVLAGAVVNEQFF.

CDR3 sequence reads: CAWRGGPNTGELFF. The DNA for the CDR3 is TGTGCCTGGAGGGGTGGGCCGAACACCGGGGAGCTGTTTTTT. V is TRBV30 and J is TRBJ2-2; no definite D call. Germline V gene lookup returns CDR1 GTSNPN and CDR2 SVGIG (reference sequence). This CDR3 spans 14 amino acids. Trimming removed 3 bases at V and 0 bases at J, with 8 bases between.

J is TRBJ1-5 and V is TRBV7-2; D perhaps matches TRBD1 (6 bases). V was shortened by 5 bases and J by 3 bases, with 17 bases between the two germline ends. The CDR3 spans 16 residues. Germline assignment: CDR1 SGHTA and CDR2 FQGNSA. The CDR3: CASSREIGQTNQPQHF. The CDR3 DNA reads TGTGCCAGCAGCCGTGAAATCGGACAGACCAATCAGCCCCAGCATTTT.

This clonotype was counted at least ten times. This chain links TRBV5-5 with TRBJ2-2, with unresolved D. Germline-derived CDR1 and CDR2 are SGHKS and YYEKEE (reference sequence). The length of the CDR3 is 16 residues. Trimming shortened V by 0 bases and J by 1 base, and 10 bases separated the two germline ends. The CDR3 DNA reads TGTGCCAGCAGCTTGGCCCCAGGCGTGAACACCGGGGAGCTGTTTTTT. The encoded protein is CASSLAPGVNTGELFF.

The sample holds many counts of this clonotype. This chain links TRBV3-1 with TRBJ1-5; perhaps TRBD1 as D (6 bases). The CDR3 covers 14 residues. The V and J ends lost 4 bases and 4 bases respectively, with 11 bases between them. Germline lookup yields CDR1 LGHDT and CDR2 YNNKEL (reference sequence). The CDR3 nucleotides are TGTGCCAGCAGCCCCGGACAGCGTAATCAGCCCCAGCATTTT. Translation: CASSPGQRNQPQHF.

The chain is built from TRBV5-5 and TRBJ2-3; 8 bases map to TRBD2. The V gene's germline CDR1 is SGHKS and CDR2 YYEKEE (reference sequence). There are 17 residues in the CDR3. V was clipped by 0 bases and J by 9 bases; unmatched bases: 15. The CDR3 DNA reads TGTGCCAGCAGCTTGGCCGGGACTAGGAATACCCAGGCCACGCAGTATTTT. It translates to CASSLAGTRNTQATQYF.

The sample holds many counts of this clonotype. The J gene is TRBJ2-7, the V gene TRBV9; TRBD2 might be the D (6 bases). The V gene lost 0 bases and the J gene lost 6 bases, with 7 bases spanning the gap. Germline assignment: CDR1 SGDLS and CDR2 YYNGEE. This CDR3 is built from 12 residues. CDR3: CASSVEEGEQYF. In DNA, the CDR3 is TGTGCCAGCAGCGTAGAGGAGGGCGAGCAGTACTTC.

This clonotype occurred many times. The CDR3: CASSIYTGELFF. DNA for the CDR3: TGTGCCAGTAGTATATACACCGGGGAGCTGTTTTTT. V is TRBV19 and J is TRBJ2-2; D gene unclear. V lost 2 bases, J lost 3 bases, and 1 base lay in between. Germline CDR1 LNHDA, CDR2 SQIVND (reference sequence). This CDR3 region has 12 residues.

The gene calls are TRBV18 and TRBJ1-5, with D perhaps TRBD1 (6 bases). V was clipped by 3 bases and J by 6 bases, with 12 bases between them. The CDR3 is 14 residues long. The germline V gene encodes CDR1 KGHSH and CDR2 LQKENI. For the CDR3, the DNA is TGTGCCAGCTCACCGGTACAGGGAAGTCAGCCCCAGCATTTT. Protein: CASSPVQGSQPQHF. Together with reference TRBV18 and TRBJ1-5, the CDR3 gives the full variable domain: NAGVMQNPRHLVRRRGQEARLRCSPMKGHSHVYWYRQLPEEGLKFMVYLQKENIIDESGMPKERFSAEFPKEGPSILRIQQVVRGDSAAYFCASSPVQGSQPQHFGDGTRLSIL.

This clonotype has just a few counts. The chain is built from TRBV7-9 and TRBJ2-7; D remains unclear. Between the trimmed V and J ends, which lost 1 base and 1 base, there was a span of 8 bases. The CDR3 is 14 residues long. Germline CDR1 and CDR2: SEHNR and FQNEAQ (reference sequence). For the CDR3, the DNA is TGTGCCAGCAGCTTAGTGGGAATTTCCTACGAGCAGTACTTC. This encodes CASSLVGISYEQYF.

CDR3 in DNA: TGTGCCAGCAGCTCGCCCGGTAGCGTGCAGTTCTTC. It yields the protein CASSSPGSVQFF. This chain links TRBV7-2 with TRBJ2-1; D perhaps matches TRBD2 (5 bases). From germline, CDR1 is SGHTA and CDR2 FQGNSA. V lost 4 bases and J 12 bases, leaving 13 bases between the germline ends. This CDR3 has 12 residues. The variable domain in full, completed from reference TRBV7-2 and TRBJ2-1, reads GAGVSQSPSNKVTEKGKDVELRCDPISGHTALYWYRQSLGQGLEFLIYFQGNSAPDKSGLPSDRFSAERTGGSVSTLTIQRTQQEDSAVYLCASSSPGSVQFFGPGTRLTVL.

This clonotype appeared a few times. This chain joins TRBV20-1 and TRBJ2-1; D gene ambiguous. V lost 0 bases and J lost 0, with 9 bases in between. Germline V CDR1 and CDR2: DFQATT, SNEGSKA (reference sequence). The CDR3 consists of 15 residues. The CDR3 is CSARDGVFSYNEQFF. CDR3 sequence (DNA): TGCAGTGCTAGAGATGGCGTTTTCTCCTACAATGAGCAGTTCTTC.

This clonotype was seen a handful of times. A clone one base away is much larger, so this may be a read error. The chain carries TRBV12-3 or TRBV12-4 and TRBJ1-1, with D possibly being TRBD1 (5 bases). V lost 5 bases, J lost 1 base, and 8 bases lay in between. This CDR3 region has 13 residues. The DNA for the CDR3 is TGTGCCAGCAGTCGACAGAGGAACACTGAAGCTTTCTTT. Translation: CASSRQRNTEAFF.

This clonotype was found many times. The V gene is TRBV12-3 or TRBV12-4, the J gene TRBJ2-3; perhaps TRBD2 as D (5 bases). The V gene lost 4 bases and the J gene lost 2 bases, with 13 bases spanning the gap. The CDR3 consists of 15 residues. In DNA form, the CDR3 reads TGTGCCAGCAGTTCCCACCGACTACACACAGATACGCAGTATTTT. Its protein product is CASSSHRLHTDTQYF.

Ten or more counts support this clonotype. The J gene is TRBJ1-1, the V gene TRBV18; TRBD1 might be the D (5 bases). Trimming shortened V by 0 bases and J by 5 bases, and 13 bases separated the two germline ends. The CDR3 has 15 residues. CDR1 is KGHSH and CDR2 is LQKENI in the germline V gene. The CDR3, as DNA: TGTGCCAGCTCACCACCGCTCAGGGAGGGAACTGAAGCTTTCTTT. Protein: CASSPPLREGTEAFF.

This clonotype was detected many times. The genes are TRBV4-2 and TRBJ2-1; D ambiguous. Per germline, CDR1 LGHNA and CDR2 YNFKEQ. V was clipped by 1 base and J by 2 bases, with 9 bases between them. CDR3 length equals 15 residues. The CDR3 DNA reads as TGTGCCAGCAGCCAAGTAGCCTTACCCTACAATGAGCAGTTCTTC. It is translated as CASSQVALPYNEQFF.

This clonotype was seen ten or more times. Here the CDR3 reads CASSPGAAGGLAEAFF. The CDR3 nucleotides read TGTGCCAGCAGCCCGGGAGCGGCAGGGGGGTTGGCTGAAGCTTTCTTT. The rearrangement links TRBV3-1 to TRBJ1-1; the match to TRBD1 covers 7 bases. The germline V gene encodes CDR1 LGHDT and CDR2 YNNKEL (reference sequence). Trimming at V came to 4 bases and at J to 6 bases, leaving 14 bases not matched to a gene. The CDR3 spans 16 residues.

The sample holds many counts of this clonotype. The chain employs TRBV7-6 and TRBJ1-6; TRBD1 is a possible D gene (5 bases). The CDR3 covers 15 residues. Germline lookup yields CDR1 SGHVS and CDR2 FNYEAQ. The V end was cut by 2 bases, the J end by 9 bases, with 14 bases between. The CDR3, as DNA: TGTGCCAGCAGCTTATCCCAGGGAAGGGGTTCACCCCTCCACTTT. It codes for CASSLSQGRGSPLHF. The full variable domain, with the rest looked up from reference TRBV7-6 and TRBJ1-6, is GAGVSQSPRYKVTKRGQDVALRCDPISGHVSLYWYRQALGQGPEFLTYFNYEAQQDKSGLPNDRFSAERPEGSISTLTIQRTEQRDSAMYRCASSLSQGRGSPLHFGNGTRLTVT.

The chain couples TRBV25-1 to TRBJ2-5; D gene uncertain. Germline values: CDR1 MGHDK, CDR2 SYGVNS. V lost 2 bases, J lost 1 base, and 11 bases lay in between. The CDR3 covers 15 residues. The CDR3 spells CASSESGRPQETQYF. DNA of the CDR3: TGTGCCAGCAGTGAAAGTGGGCGCCCCCAAGAGACCCAGTACTTC.

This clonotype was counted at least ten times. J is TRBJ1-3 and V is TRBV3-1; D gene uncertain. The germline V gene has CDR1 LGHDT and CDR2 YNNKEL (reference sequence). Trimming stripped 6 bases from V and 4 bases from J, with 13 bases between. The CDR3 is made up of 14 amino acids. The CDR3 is CASSRGDYGNTIYF. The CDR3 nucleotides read TGTGCCAGCAGTCGAGGTGATTACGGAAACACCATATATTTT. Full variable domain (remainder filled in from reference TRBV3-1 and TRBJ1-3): DTAVSQTPKYLVTQMGNDKSIKCEQNLGHDTMYWYKQDSKKFLKIMFSYNNKELIINETVPNRFSPKSPDKAHLNLHINSLELGDSAVYFCASSRGDYGNTIYFGEGSWLTVV.

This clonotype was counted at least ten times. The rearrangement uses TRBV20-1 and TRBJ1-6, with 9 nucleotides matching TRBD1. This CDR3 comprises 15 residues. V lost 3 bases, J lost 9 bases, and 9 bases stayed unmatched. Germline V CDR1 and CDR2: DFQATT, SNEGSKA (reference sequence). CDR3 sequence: CSARSPGQGVSPLHF. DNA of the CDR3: TGCAGTGCTAGGTCCCCGGGACAGGGCGTTTCACCCCTCCACTTT.

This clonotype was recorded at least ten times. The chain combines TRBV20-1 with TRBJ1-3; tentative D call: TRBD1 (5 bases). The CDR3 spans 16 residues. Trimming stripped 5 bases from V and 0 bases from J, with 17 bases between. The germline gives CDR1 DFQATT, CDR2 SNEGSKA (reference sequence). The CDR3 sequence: CSAQLGGSLSGNTIYF. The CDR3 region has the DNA TGCAGTGCTCAACTGGGGGGGTCACTCTCTGGAAACACCATATATTTT.

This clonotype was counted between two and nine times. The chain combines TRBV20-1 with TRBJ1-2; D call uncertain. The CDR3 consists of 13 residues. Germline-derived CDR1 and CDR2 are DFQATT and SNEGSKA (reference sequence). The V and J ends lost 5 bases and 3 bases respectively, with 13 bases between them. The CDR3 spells CSALPFADYGYTF. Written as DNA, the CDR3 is TGCAGTGCTCTCCCCTTCGCCGACTATGGCTACACCTTC.

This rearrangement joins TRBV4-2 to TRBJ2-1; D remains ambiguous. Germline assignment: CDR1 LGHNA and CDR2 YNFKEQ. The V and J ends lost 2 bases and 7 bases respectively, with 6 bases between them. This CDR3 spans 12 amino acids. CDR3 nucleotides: TGTGCCAGCAGCCAATCGATGAATGAGCAGTTCTTC. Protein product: CASSQSMNEQFF.

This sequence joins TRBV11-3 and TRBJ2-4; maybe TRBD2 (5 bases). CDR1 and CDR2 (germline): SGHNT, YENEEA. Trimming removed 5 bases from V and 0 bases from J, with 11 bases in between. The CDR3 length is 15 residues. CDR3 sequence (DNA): TGTGCCAGCAGCCTCCGGGGTACAGCCAAAAACATTCAGTACTTC. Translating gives CASSLRGTAKNIQYF.